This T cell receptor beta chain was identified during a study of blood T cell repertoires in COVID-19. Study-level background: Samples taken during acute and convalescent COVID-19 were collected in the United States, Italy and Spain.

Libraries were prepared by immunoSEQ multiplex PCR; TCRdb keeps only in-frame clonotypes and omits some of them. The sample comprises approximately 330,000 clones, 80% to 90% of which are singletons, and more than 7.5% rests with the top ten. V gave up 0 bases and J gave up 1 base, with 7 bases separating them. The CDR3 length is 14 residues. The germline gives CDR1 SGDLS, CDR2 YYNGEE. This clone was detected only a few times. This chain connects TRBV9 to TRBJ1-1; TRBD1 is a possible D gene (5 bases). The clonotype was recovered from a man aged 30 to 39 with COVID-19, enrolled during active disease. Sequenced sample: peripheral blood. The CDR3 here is CASSVATANTEAFF. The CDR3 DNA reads TGTGCCAGCAGCGTAGCGACAGCGAACACTGAAGCTTTCTTT.